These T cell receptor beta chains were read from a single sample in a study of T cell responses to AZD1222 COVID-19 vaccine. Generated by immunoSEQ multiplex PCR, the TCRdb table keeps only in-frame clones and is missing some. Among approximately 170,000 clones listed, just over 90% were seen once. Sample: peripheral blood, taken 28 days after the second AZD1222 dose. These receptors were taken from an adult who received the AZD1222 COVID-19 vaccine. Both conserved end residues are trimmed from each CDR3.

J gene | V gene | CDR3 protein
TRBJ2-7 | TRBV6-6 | ASRDASYEQY
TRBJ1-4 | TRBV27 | ASSTRQGGNEKLF
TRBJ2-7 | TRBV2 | ASSEVEAGEFYEQY
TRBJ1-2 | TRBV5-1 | ASSWGDYGYT
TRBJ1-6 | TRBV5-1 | ASSLRLEDGSPLH
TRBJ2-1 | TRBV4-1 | ASSPPVWAPDTNEQF
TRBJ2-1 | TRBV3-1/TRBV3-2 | ASSPRTSGLYNEQF
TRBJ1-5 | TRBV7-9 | ASSMWTGGSSNQPQH
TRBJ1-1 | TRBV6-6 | ASSLGGSKTEAF
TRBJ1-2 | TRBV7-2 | ASSLTGTYGYT
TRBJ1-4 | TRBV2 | ASTNPGQGREKLF
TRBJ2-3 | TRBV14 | ASSQDLSAGASDTQY
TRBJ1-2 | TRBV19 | ASTRDRISTNYGYT
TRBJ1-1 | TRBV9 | ASSVGLPGGGDTEAF
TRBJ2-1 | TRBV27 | ASSLTGLSEQF
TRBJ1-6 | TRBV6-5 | ASSYGGSGSPLH
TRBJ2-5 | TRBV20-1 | SASQGKQETQY
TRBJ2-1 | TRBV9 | ASSAYGYNEQF
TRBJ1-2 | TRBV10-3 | AISATGGNYGYT
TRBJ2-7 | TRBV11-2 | ASSFSGGAWEQY
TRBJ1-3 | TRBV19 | ASIDRAGNTIY
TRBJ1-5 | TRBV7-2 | ASGGGPALARPQH
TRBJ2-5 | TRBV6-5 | ASSYDNRLGETQY
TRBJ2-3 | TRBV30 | AWSERATQY
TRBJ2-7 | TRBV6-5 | AVTRWGDSAYEQY
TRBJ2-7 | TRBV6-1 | ASSEALGTTLSYEQY
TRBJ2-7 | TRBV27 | ASSPDSFYEQY
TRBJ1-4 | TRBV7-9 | ASSSERWNEKLF
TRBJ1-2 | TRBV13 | ASSLGQGYGYT
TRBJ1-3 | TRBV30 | AWSVLIPETPIY
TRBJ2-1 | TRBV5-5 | ASSLWDRGIDEQF
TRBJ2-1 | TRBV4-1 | ASSISRGDYNEQF
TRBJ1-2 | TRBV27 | ASSDQRRTGGTRLTNYGYT
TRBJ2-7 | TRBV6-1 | ASSEGSVRTYEQY
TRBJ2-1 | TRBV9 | ASSGLNKGQF
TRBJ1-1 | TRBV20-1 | SASARRLAEAF
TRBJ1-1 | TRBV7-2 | ASSLRGGALMRPEAF
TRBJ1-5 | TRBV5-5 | ASSFLGHQPQH
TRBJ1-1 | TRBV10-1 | ASSARRTFGEAF
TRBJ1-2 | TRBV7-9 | ASSLAQGDGYT
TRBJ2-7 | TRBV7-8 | ASSPRDRHYEQY
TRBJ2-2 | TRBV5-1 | ASSFFPFIGTGELF
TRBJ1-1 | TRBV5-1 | ASSWAGENTEAF
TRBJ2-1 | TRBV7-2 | ASSLWLGRNEQF
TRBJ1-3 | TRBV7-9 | ASSALKVSGNTIY